The present T cell receptor (beta chain) was sequenced within a study of radiotherapy plus CTLA-4 blockade in lung cancer. General observations from the study: It was early blood T cell clone dynamics, with interferon-beta, that reportedly best predicted response.

Only in-frame clones appear in the TCRdb table, and some are missing; sequencing was by immunoSEQ multiplex PCR. The sample comprises about 31,000 clones, 60% to 75% of which are singletons, and 4% to 5.5% rests with the top ten. To note about this clone: Its target is not known.

The CDR3 spans 14 residues. Germline V gene sequence: CDR1 LNHDA, CDR2 SQIVND (reference sequence). Trimming took off 1 base at V and 5 bases at J, with 10 bases between the two ends. The sample in question was peripheral blood, obtained from a patient treated with radiotherapy plus ipilimumab. The rearrangement uses TRBV19 and TRBJ2-3, with a weak D call TRBD2 (6 bases). This clonotype was obtained from a human donor with non-small cell lung cancer whose response to radiotherapy plus ipilimumab could not be evaluated. The CDR3 loop is CASSIGGVQDTQYF. In DNA form, the CDR3 reads TGTGCCAGTAGTATAGGGGGGGTTCAAGATACGCAGTATTTT. The full variable domain, rest sourced from reference TRBV19 and TRBJ2-3, is DGGITQSPKYLFRKEGQNVTLSCEQNLNHDAMYWYRQDPGQGLRLIYYSQIVNDFQKGDIAEGYSVSREKKESFPLTVTSAQKNPTAFYLCASSIGGVQDTQYFGPGTRLTVL.